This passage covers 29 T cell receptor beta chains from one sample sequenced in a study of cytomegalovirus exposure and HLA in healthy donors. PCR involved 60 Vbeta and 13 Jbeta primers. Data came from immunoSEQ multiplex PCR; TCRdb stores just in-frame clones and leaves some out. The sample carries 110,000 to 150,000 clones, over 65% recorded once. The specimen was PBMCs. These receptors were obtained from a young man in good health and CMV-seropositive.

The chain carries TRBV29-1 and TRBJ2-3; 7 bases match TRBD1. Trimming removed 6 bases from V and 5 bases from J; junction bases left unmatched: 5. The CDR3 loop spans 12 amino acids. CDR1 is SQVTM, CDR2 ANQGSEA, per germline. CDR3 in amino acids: CSVGTARDTQYF. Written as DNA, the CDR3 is TGCAGCGTGGGGACAGCCCGAGATACGCAGTATTTT.

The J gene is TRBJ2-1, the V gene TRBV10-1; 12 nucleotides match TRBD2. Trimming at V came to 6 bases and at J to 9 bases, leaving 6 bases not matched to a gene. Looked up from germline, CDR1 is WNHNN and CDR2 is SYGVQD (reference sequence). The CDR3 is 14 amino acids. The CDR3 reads CASRASGGALEQFF. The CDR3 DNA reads TGCGCCAGCAGGGCTAGCGGGGGGGCCCTTGAGCAGTTCTTC.

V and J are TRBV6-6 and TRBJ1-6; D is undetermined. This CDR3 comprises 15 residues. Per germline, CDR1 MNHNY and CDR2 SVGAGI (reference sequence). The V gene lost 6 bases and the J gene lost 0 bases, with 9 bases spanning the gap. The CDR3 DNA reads TGTGCCAGCAGCGACAAGAGCTCCTATAATTCACCCCTCCACTTT. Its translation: CASSDKSSYNSPLHF.

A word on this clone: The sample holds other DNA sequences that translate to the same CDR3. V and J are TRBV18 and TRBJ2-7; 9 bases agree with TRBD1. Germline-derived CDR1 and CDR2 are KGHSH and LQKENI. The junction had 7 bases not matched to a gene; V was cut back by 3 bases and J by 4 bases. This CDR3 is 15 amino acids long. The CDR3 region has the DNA TGTGCCAGCTCACCCGGGGGACAGGGATTTTACGAGCAGTACTTC. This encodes CASSPGGQGFYEQYF.

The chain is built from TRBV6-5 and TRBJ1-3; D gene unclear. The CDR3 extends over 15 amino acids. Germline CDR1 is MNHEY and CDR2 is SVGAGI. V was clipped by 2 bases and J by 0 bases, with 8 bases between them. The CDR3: CASSYIANSGNTIYF. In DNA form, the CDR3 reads TGTGCCAGCAGTTACATAGCTAACTCTGGAAACACCATATATTTT.

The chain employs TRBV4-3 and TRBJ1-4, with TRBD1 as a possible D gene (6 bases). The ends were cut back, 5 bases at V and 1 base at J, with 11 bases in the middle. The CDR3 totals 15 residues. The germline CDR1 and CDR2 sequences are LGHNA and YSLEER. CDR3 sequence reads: CASSTTTGTNEKLFF. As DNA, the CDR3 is TGCGCCAGCAGCACAACGACAGGAACTAATGAAAAACTGTTTTTT.

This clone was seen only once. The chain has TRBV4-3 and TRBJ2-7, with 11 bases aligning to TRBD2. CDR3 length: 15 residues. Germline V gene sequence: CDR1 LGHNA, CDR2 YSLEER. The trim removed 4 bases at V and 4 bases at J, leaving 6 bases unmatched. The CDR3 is CASSPGTSGMYEQYF. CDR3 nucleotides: TGCGCCAGCAGCCCCGGGACTAGCGGTATGTACGAGCAGTACTTC.

The CDR3 protein is CASSIRWTGLGWPQHF. The CDR3 coding sequence is TGTGCCAGCAGTATACGGTGGACAGGGCTGGGTTGGCCCCAGCATTTT. This sequence joins TRBV27 and TRBJ1-5; 8 bases match TRBD1. J gave up 9 bases and V 5 bases, and 15 bases lay outside the gene matches. This CDR3 is built from 16 residues. Per germline, CDR1 MNHEY and CDR2 SMNVEV (reference sequence).

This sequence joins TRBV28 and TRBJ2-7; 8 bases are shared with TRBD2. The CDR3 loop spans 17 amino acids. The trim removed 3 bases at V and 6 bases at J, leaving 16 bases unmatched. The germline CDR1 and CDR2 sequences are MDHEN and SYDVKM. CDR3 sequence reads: CASSFWDTGTSFLEQYF. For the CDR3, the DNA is TGTGCCAGCAGTTTTTGGGACACCGGGACTAGTTTTCTCGAGCAGTACTTC.

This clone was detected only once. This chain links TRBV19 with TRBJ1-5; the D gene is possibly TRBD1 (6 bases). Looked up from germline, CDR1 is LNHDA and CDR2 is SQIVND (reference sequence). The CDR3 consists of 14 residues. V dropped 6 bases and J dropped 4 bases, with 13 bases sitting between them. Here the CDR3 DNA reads TGTGCCAGTAGGGACAGAAGGCCAAATCAGCCCCAGCATTTT. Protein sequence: CASRDRRPNQPQHF.

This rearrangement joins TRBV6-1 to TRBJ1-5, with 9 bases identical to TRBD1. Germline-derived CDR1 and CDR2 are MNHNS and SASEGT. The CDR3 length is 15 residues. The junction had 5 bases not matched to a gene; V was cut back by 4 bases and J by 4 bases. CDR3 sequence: CASSAGQGQNQPQHF. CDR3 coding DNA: TGTGCCAGCAGTGCAGGACAGGGGCAAAATCAGCCCCAGCATTTT.

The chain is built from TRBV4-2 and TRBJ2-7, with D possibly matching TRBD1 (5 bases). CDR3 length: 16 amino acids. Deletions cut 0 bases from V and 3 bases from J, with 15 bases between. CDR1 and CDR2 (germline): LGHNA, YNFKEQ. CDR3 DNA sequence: TGTGCCAGCAGCCAAGATATAGGCAGGGTCTACTACGAGCAGTACTTC. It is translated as CASSQDIGRVYYEQYF.

The CDR3 DNA sequence: TGTGCCAGTACCTGGCGGTCGGGGAGGGAGACTGAAGCTTTCTTT. Residues: CASTWRSGRETEAFF. The chain has TRBV19 and TRBJ1-1; D gene ambiguous. V was clipped by 7 bases and J by 5 bases, with 20 bases between them. This CDR3 region has 15 residues. From germline, CDR1 is LNHDA and CDR2 SQIVND (reference sequence).

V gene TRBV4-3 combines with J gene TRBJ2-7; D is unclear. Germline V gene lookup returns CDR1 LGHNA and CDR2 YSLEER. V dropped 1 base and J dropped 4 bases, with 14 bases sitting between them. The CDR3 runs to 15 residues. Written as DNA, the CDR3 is TGCGCCAGCAGCCAAGCCCCCTACTTGGAGTACGAGCAGTACTTC. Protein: CASSQAPYLEYEQYF.

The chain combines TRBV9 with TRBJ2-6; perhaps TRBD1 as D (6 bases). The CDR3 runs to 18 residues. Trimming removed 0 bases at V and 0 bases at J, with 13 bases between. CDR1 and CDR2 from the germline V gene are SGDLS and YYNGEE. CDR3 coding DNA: TGTGCCAGCAGCGTAGGGCTGGGGGCCCGCTCTGGGGCCAACGTCCTGACTTTC. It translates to CASSVGLGARSGANVLTF.

CDR3 loop: CASSLGKRDLYSNQPQHF. Written as DNA, the CDR3 is TGTGCCAGCAGCTTAGGTAAGAGGGATCTGTATAGCAATCAGCCCCAGCATTTT. J is TRBJ1-5 and V is TRBV7-2; D remains ambiguous. The CDR3 length is 18 residues. Trimming stripped 1 base from V and 0 bases from J, with 16 bases between. The germline gives CDR1 SGHTA, CDR2 FQGNSA.

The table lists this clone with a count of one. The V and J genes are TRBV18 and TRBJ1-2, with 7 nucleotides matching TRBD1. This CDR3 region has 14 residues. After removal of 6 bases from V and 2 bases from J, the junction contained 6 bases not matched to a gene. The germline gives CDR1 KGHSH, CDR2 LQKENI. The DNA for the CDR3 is TGTGCCAGCTCCTCGACAGGGCAAAACTATGGCTACACCTTC. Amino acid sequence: CASSSTGQNYGYTF. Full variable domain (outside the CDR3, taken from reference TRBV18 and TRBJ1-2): NAGVMQNPRHLVRRRGQEARLRCSPMKGHSHVYWYRQLPEEGLKFMVYLQKENIIDESGMPKERFSAEFPKEGPSILRIQQVVRGDSAAYFCASSSTGQNYGYTFGSGTRLTVV.

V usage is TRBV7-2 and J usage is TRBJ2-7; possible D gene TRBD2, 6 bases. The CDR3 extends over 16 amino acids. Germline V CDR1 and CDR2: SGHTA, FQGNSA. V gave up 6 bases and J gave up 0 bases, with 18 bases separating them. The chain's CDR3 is CASSITGDLSSYEQYF. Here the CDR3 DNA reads TGTGCCAGCAGTATAACCGGGGACTTAAGCTCCTACGAGCAGTACTTC.

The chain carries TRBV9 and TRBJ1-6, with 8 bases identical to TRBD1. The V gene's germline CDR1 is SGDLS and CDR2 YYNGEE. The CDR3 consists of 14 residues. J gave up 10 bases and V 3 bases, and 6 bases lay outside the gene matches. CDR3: CASSGTGSNSPLHF. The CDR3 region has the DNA TGTGCCAGCAGCGGGACAGGGTCTAACTCACCCCTCCACTTT.

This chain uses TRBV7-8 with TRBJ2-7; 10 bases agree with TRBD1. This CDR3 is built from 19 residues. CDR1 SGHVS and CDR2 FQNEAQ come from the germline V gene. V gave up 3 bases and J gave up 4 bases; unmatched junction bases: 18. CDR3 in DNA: TGTGCCAGCAGCTTGAAGACGGGACAGGGGACCTTATCCCCTTACGAGCAGTACTTC. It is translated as CASSLKTGQGTLSPYEQYF.

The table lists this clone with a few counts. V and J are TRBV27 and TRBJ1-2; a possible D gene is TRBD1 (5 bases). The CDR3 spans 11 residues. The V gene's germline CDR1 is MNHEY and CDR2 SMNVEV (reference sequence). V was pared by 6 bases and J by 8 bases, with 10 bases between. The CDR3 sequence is CASRWGDGYTF. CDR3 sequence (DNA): TGTGCCAGCAGATGGGGGGACGGCTACACCTTC.

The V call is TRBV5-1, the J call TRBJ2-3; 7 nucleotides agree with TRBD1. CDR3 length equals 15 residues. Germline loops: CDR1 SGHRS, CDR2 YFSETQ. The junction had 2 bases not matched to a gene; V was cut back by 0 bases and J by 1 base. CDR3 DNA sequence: TGCGCCAGCAGCTTGGAGGGGGCAGGCACAGATACGCAGTATTTT. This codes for CASSLEGAGTDTQYF.

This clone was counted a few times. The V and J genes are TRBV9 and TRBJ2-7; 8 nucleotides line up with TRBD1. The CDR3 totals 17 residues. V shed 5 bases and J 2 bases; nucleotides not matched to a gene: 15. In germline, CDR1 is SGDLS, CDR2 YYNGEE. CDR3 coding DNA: TGTGCCAGCAGTCCGAAACCGGGACAGGCCCGGGCCTACGAGCAGTACTTC. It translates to CASSPKPGQARAYEQYF.

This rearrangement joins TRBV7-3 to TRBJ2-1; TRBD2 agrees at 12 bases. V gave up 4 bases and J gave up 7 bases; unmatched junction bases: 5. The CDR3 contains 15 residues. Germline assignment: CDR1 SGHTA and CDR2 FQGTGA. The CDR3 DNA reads TGTGCCAGCAGCTCCCTAGCGGGAGGGCCGAATGAGCAGTTCTTC. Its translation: CASSSLAGGPNEQFF.

The CDR3 loop is CASSVAWAGSYEQYF. The CDR3 region has the DNA TGTGCCAGCAGCGTAGCCTGGGCAGGCTCCTACGAGCAGTACTTC. This chain connects TRBV9 to TRBJ2-7; D unresolved. Looked up from germline, CDR1 is SGDLS and CDR2 is YYNGEE. The CDR3 sequence is 15 residues long. V lost 0 bases, J lost 0 bases, and 10 bases lay in between.

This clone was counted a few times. The CDR3 loop reads CSVGVTGSLTEAFF. CDR3 in DNA: TGCAGCGTGGGAGTTACAGGGAGTTTAACTGAAGCTTTCTTT. The chain recombines TRBV29-1 with TRBJ1-1; D perhaps matches TRBD1 (6 bases). This CDR3 has 14 residues. V gave up 6 bases and J gave up 5 bases, with 19 bases separating them. Germline-derived CDR1 and CDR2 are SQVTM and ANQGSEA. The entire variable domain, with the rest obtained from reference TRBV29-1 and TRBJ1-1, is as follows: SAVISQKPSRDICQRGTSLTIQCQVDSQVTMMFWYRQQPGQSLTLIATANQGSEATYESGFVIDKFPISRPNLTFSTLTVSNMSPEDSSIYLCSVGVTGSLTEAFFGQGTRLTVV.

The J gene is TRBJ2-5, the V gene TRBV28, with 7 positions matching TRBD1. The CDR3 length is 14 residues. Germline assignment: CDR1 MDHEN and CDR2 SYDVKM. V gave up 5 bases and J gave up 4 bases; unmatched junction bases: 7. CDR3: CASSPGNRGETQYF. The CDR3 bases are TGTGCCAGCAGTCCCGGGAACAGGGGAGAGACCCAGTACTTC.

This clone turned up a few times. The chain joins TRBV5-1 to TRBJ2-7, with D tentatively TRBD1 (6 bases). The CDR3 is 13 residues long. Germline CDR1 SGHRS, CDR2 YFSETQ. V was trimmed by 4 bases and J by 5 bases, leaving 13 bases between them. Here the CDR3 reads CASSARGLDEQYF. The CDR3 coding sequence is TGCGCCAGCAGCGCCAGGGGTCTGGACGAGCAGTACTTC.

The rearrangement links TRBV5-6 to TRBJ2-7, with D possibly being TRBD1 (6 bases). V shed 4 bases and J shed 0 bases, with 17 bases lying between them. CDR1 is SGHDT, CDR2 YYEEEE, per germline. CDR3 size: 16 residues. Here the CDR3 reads CASSPGDIRGSYEQYF. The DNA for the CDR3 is TGTGCCAGCAGCCCCGGGGACATCAGAGGCTCCTACGAGCAGTACTTC.